Below, one T cell receptor (beta chain) is given with its context. This sample was included in a study of shared clonotypes between healthy human individuals. Repertoires were generated with immunoSEQ multiplex PCR, while TCRdb's copy carries only in-frame clones and drops some. The table records 850,000 to 1,100,000 clones, roughly 80% of them present only once. The germline V gene has CDR1 SGHTA and CDR2 FQGNSA. V lost 6 bases and J lost 3; bases outside the gene matches: 12. The CDR3 sequence is 16 residues long. The sample was memory CD4+ T cells from PBMCs. This sample's subset: CD45RA-negative fraction. This clonotype was sampled from a man aged 18 to 30 in good health. Some clones in this sample may be carry-over from other donors' samples. V is TRBV7-2 and J is TRBJ2-3, with 7 bases identical to TRBD1. The CDR3 bases are TGTGCCAGCAGAACAAACCCGGGACAGAAAACAGATACGCAGTATTTT. Protein: CASRTNPGQKTDTQYF.